This T cell receptor beta chain comes out of a study of T cell repertoires in ileal Crohn's disease. Looking at the study overall: Thiopurines (around eleven) or anti-TNF agents (around 19) were given postoperatively to about half.

The sample's time point: neoterminal ileum biopsy at postoperative endoscopy, about 6 months after surgery. J was trimmed by 3 bases and V by 1 base; bases with no gene match: 3. The CDR3 length is 14 residues. The germline V gene encodes CDR1 SQVTM and CDR2 ANQGSEA. The method was immunoSEQ multiplex PCR; TCRdb's version includes in-frame clones alone and lacks a portion of them. The sample consists of more than 12,000 clones, roughly three quarters of them appearing once. The source material was ileal tissue. This TCR was sampled from an adult with Crohn's disease. The chain has TRBV29-1 and TRBJ2-7; 10 positions match TRBD1. The chain's CDR3 is CSVEGGTGDYEQYF. DNA of the CDR3: TGCAGCGTTGAAGGGGGGACAGGGGACTACGAGCAGTACTTC.